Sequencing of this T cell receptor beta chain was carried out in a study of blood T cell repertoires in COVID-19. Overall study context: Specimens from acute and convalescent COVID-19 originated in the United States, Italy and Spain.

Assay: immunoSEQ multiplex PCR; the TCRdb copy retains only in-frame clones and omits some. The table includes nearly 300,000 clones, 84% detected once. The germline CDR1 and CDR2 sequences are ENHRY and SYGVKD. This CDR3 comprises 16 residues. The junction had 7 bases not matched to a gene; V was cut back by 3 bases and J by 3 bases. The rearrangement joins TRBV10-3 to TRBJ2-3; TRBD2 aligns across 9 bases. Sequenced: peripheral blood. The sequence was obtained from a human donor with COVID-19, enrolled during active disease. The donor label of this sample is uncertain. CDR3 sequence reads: CAISDPRAGGTDTQYF. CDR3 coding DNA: TGTGCCATCAGTGACCCGAGGGCGGGAGGGACAGATACGCAGTATTTT.